These T cell receptor beta chains were read from a single sample in a study of blood T cell repertoires in COVID-19. TCRdb's table, derived via immunoSEQ multiplex PCR, lists solely in-frame clones and lacks some. The data contain about 180,000 clones, approximately 88% of them seen just once; the ten biggest clones take up more than 3.5%. The source material was peripheral blood. The receptors originated from a woman younger than 45 with acute or convalescent COVID-19. Each CDR3 is given with its conserved first and last residue. Each record gives: J gene, V gene, D gene, clone size, CDR3 protein, CDR3 DNA. The D gene is left open where the match is weak. Clone size is given for some rows only: seen once, a few or many times, or a class if the clone is expanded.

TRBJ1-1,TRBV6-1,TRBD1,-,CASSVGTGVSRTEAFF,TGTGCCAGCAGTGTAGGCACAGGGGTTTCGAGAACTGAAGCTTTCTTT
TRBJ1-2,TRBV4-2,-,few,CASSVSGFNYGYTF,TGTGCCAGCAGCGTTTCAGGCTTTAACTATGGCTACACCTTC
TRBJ2-1,TRBV5-4,-,-,CASSLSKYQQFF,TGTGCCAGCAGCTTATCTAAGTATCAGCAGTTCTTC
TRBJ2-3,TRBV11-2,-,-,CASSLDQGDTQYF,TGTGCCAGCAGCTTAGATCAGGGAGATACGCAGTATTTT
TRBJ1-6,TRBV28,-,-,CASSQQQQSPLHF,TGTGCCAGCAGTCAACAACAACAGTCACCCCTCCACTTT
TRBJ2-3,TRBV5-8,-,few,CASSSTTSTDTQYF,TGTGCCAGCAGCTCTACTACTAGCACAGATACGCAGTATTTT
TRBJ2-3,TRBV9,-,once,CASSVAADTQYF,TGTGCCAGCAGCGTAGCCGCAGATACGCAGTATTTT
TRBJ2-1,TRBV11-2,TRBD2,-,CASSRGTSGGFYNEQFF,TGTGCCAGCAGCCGAGGGACTAGCGGGGGATTCTACAATGAGCAGTTCTTC
TRBJ2-1,TRBV5-1,TRBD2,-,CASSLGLFTSGRAGEQFF,TGCGCCAGCAGCTTGGGACTTTTTACTAGCGGGAGGGCAGGTGAGCAGTTCTTC
TRBJ1-1,TRBV7-9,-,-,CASSFQGNTEAFF,TGTGCCAGCAGCTTCCAGGGGAACACTGAAGCTTTCTTT
TRBJ1-2,TRBV28,-,-,CASSSPLANYGYTF,TGTGCCAGCAGCTCACCTTTAGCTAACTATGGCTACACCTTC
TRBJ2-7,TRBV19,TRBD2,-,CASSMGGYEQYF,TGTGCCAGTAGTATGGGAGGGTACGAGCAGTACTTC
TRBJ2-5,TRBV9,TRBD1,once,CASSPRQGQETQYF,TGTGCCAGCAGCCCCCGACAGGGGCAAGAGACCCAGTACTTC
TRBJ2-2,TRBV4-1,-,-,CASSLRSSVNTGELFF,TGCGCCAGCAGCCTTAGGAGTTCCGTGAACACCGGGGAGCTGTTTTTT
TRBJ1-5,TRBV28,-,few,CASYRSNLQPQHF,TGTGCCAGCTACAGGAGCAACTTACAGCCCCAGCATTTT
TRBJ2-3,TRBV11-3,-,-,CASSSPPRGDTQYF,TGTGCCAGCAGCTCACCCCCGCGAGGAGATACGCAGTATTTT
TRBJ2-2,TRBV30,TRBD1,-,CAWSGGTGATGELFF,TGTGCCTGGAGTGGGGGGACAGGGGCCACCGGGGAGCTGTTTTTT
TRBJ2-3,TRBV11-2,-,-,CASSPAGTSYTDTQYF,TGTGCCAGCAGCCCCGCCGGGACTTCTTACACAGATACGCAGTATTTT
TRBJ2-7,TRBV6-6,-,-,CASRAEGTLYEQYF,TGTGCCAGCAGAGCGGAGGGAACCCTCTACGAGCAGTACTTC
TRBJ1-6,TRBV7-8,-,-,CASSFRSSPLHF,TGTGCCAGCAGCTTCCGTTCTTCACCCCTCCACTTT
TRBJ1-1,TRBV7-8,-,-,CASSPRRHGEAFF,TGTGCCAGCAGCCCAAGGAGGCACGGTGAAGCTTTCTTT
TRBJ2-1,TRBV4-2,TRBD2,once,CASSQGLAGDDEQFF,TGTGCCAGCAGCCAGGGACTAGCGGGAGATGATGAGCAGTTCTTC
TRBJ1-6,TRBV7-8,-,-,CASSVLGSYNSPLHF,TGTGCCAGCAGTGTACTTGGCTCCTATAATTCACCCCTCCACTTT
TRBJ2-5,TRBV5-6,-,-,CASNLRPQETQYF,TGTGCCAGCAACCTGCGCCCTCAAGAGACCCAGTACTTC